A selection of T cell receptor beta chains follows, all from one sample in a study of blood T cell repertoires in COVID-19. TCRdb's table, derived via immunoSEQ multiplex PCR, lists solely in-frame clones and lacks some. The data contain some 350,000 clones, around 90% of them singletons. Sequenced material: peripheral blood. Receptors originate from a woman in her late teens or twenties who had recovered from COVID-19. Each CDR3 is given with its conserved first and last residue. D genes are given only for firm matches. The size of a clone is reported for some rows only, either as once, few or many, or as a class for expanded clones.

v_gene	j_gene	abundance	d_gene	len	CDR3nt	CDR3aa
TRBV7-2	TRBJ2-3	.	.	18	TGTGCCAGCAGCTTAATGGGGGCGGGGGCCTCTAGCACAGATACGCAGTATTTT	CASSLMGAGASSTDTQYF
TRBV14	TRBJ1-4	.	.	15	TGTGCCAGCAGCCGACGGGGGGGCGCAGGGGAAAAACTGTTTTTT	CASSRRGGAGEKLFF
TRBV10-3	TRBJ2-5	.	.	16	TGTGCCATCAGTGACCAAGAAGGGGTTCCTCAAGAGACCCAGTACTTC	CAISDQEGVPQETQYF
TRBV5-4	TRBJ1-2	.	TRBD1	15	TGTGCCAGCATCCCGGGACAGGGGGCTGACTATGGCTACACCTTC	CASIPGQGADYGYTF
TRBV5-6	TRBJ1-2	.	.	14	TGTGCCAGCAGCAATCAGGTTCCCAACTATGGCTACACCTTC	CASSNQVPNYGYTF
TRBV7-2	TRBJ1-1	.	.	18	TGTGCCAGCAGCCCGAGAACTGTTGGGCAGGGTTTTTACACTGAAGCTTTCTTT	CASSPRTVGQGFYTEAFF
TRBV21-1	TRBJ2-2	.	.	20	TGTGCCAGCAGCCGTTGGACAGACCGAGCGGGGGGGACTAACACCGGGGAGCTGTTTTTT	CASSRWTDRAGGTNTGELFF
TRBV9	TRBJ1-4	.	TRBD1	15	TGTGCCAGCAGTCGGACAGGCCCAGGGAATGAAAAACTGTTTTTT	CASSRTGPGNEKLFF
TRBV21-1	TRBJ2-5	.	.	18	TGTGCCAGCAGCAAACCCGTCTGTTGCGGGAGGGACGGGGAGACCCAGTACTTC	CASSKPVCCGRDGETQYF
TRBV30	TRBJ1-1	.	.	10	TGTGCCTCCAACAGGGTGCGGGCTTTCTTT	CASNRVRAFF
TRBV10-3	TRBJ1-1	.	.	15	TGTGCCACGCAAAGGGGTGGTAACATGAACACTGAAGCTTTCTTT	CATQRGGNMNTEAFF
TRBV29-1	TRBJ2-2	.	.	13	TGCAGCGTTGTGGGGACTAACACCGGGGAGCTGTTTTTT	CSVVGTNTGELFF
TRBV15	TRBJ1-1	.	TRBD1	14	TGTGCCACCAGCCCACAGGGGCCGAACACTGAAGCTTTCTTT	CATSPQGPNTEAFF
TRBV18	TRBJ1-6	.	TRBD1	19	TGTGCCAGCTCACCAGCAAGGGACAGGCCTTTCTCCTATAATTCACCCCTCCACTTT	CASSPARDRPFSYNSPLHF
TRBV11-3	TRBJ1-2	.	TRBD1	19	TGTGCCAGCAGCTTAGGCTTTAAGGGACAGGCGGGCCTTAACTATGGCTACACCTTC	CASSLGFKGQAGLNYGYTF
TRBV24-1	TRBJ2-5	.	.	15	TGTGCCACCAGTGACCCTCGGGACAACCAAGAGACCCAGTACTTC	CATSDPRDNQETQYF
TRBV20-1	TRBJ2-5	.	TRBD2	16	TGCAGTGCTAGTGCGGGAGCGACACTCCGGAGGGAGACCCAGTACTTC	CSASAGATLRRETQYF
TRBV24-1	TRBJ2-1	.	.	12	TGTGCCACCAGTACAGGCCTCAATGAGCAGTTCTTC	CATSTGLNEQFF
TRBV24-1	TRBJ2-5	.	.	15	TGTGCCACCAGTGATTTGAGGGGTCGGCAAGAGACCCAGTACTTC	CATSDLRGRQETQYF
TRBV6-2/TRBV6-3	TRBJ2-2	.	TRBD1	15	TGTGCCAGCAGTTACGTGACAGGGGCGGTCGGGGAGCTGTTTTTT	CASSYVTGAVGELFF
TRBV19	TRBJ2-1	.	.	15	TGTGCCAGCAGACACCGTAGCGGCTCCTACAATGAGCAGTTCTTC	CASRHRSGSYNEQFF
TRBV18	TRBJ2-2	.	TRBD1	13	TGTGCCAGCTCACAACAGGGGACCGGGGAGCTGTTTTTT	CASSQQGTGELFF
TRBV9	TRBJ1-2	.	.	14	TGTGCCAGCAGCGTAGGACAGGTTGGGGATGGCTACACCTTC	CASSVGQVGDGYTF
TRBV7-9	TRBJ2-1	few	.	15	TGTGCCAGCACAGGGGCCGGGAGCTCCTACAATGAGCAGTTCTTC	CASTGAGSSYNEQFF
TRBV2	TRBJ1-5	.	TRBD1	17	TGTGCCAGCAAAGGATGGGACAGGGGGCGCAAACCTCAGCCCCAGCATTTT	CASKGWDRGRKPQPQHF
TRBV7-2	TRBJ2-2	.	.	19	TGTGCCAGCAGCTTAGCCTTCCTCCCTTCGGGAGCGAACACCGGGGAGCTGTTTTTT	CASSLAFLPSGANTGELFF
TRBV11-2	TRBJ1-1	.	TRBD1	16	TGTGCCAGCAGCCAACGGACAGGGGGCGGATTTGGTGAAGCTTTCTTT	CASSQRTGGGFGEAFF
TRBV11-2	TRBJ1-2	.	TRBD1	15	TGTGCCAGCAGCTCAGCGAGGCAGGGGGCCTATGGCTACACCTTC	CASSSARQGAYGYTF
TRBV19	TRBJ1-5	.	.	13	TGTGCCAGTAGTAGACTAGGGGAACAGCCCCAGCATTTT	CASSRLGEQPQHF
TRBV10-2	TRBJ1-2	once	TRBD1	16	TGCGCCAGCAGTGTGGGACAGGGGGGGGTGAACTATGGCTACACCTTC	CASSVGQGGVNYGYTF
TRBV13	TRBJ2-1	few	TRBD2	16	TGTGCCAGCGCGAATCTAGCGGGACCCCCCTACAATGAGCAGTTCTTC	CASANLAGPPYNEQFF
TRBV3-1/TRBV3-2	TRBJ2-3	.	TRBD2	17	TGTGCCAGCAGCCAAACTAGCGGGAGGGCAATGGCAGATACGCAGTATTTT	CASSQTSGRAMADTQYF
TRBV27	TRBJ1-1	.	TRBD1	15	TGTGCCAGCAGTCTCAAGACAGGGGAGAACACTGAAGCTTTCTTT	CASSLKTGENTEAFF
TRBV29-1	TRBJ1-1	once	.	15	TGCAGCGTCGCCGGGACTTCAACGGGGAACACTGAAGCTTTCTTT	CSVAGTSTGNTEAFF
TRBV11-3	TRBJ1-1	once	TRBD1	16	TGTGCCAGCAGCCCAACAGGACAGGGAGAGAACACTGAAGCTTTCTTT	CASSPTGQGENTEAFF
TRBV9	TRBJ2-3	.	.	14	TGTGCCAGCAGCGTTAATTGGAGGGCAGATACGCAGTATTTT	CASSVNWRADTQYF
TRBV19	TRBJ2-5	once	TRBD2	15	TGTGCCAGTAGTATCATGAGCGGGACTTTCGAGACCCAGTACTTC	CASSIMSGTFETQYF
TRBV27	TRBJ2-1	.	.	13	TGTGCCAGCAGTTTCCGGTTCCTGAATGAGCAGTTCTTC	CASSFRFLNEQFF
TRBV10-2	TRBJ2-3	.	TRBD2	18	TGCGCCAGCAGTGAGACACCACTACTAGCGGCAAAAACAGATACGCAGTATTTT	CASSETPLLAAKTDTQYF